The rows below give T cell receptor beta chains drawn from one sample of a study of blood T cells in healthy people across ages. TCRdb independently ran MiXCR on the 5' RACE reads; one entry per CDR3 protein. The table has about 1.6 million distinct CDR3 sequences, roughly 30% seen once. What was sequenced was blood. The source is a woman aged 25-40 years in good health. The CDR3 runs from the conserved cysteine through the conserved F or W. The D gene is left open where the match is weak. Clone size is shown for a subset of rows, as once, few, many or a class of expanded clone.

j_call: TRBJ2-5
clone_size: NA
d_call: TRBD2
cdr3_length: 15
v_call: TRBV20-1
cdr3_nt: TGCAGTGCTAGCCCCAGCGGGGGCCTACAAGAGACCCAGTACTTC
cdr3_aa: CSASPSGGLQETQYF

j_call: TRBJ2-1
clone_size: few
d_call: NA
cdr3_length: 14
v_call: TRBV24-1
cdr3_nt: TGTGCCACGGGCGAGGGGGAGGGCCCCAATGAGCAGTTCTTC
cdr3_aa: CATGEGEGPNEQFF

j_call: TRBJ1-1
clone_size: NA
d_call: NA
cdr3_length: 13
v_call: TRBV7-9
cdr3_nt: TGTGCCAGCCGACATGCGATGAACACTGAAGCTTTCTTT
cdr3_aa: CASRHAMNTEAFF

j_call: TRBJ2-3
clone_size: NA
d_call: TRBD1
cdr3_length: 17
v_call: TRBV20-1
cdr3_nt: TGCAGTGCTCACAGATCCGGTGGGACAGGGATCCCAGATACGCAGTATTTT
cdr3_aa: CSAHRSGGTGIPDTQYF

j_call: TRBJ1-4
clone_size: NA
d_call: NA
cdr3_length: 15
v_call: TRBV7-2
cdr3_nt: TGTGCCAGCAGTCAGAGACAGAAGCTGGATGAAAAACTGTTTTTT
cdr3_aa: CASSQRQKLDEKLFF

j_call: TRBJ1-2
clone_size: few
d_call: NA
cdr3_length: 14
v_call: TRBV14
cdr3_nt: TGTGCCAGCAGCCCGATAGATAAGGACTATGGCTACACCTTC
cdr3_aa: CASSPIDKDYGYTF

j_call: TRBJ2-7
clone_size: few
d_call: NA
cdr3_length: 12
v_call: TRBV29-1
cdr3_nt: TGCAGCGTGATAACAGGGTCCTACGAGCAGTACTTC
cdr3_aa: CSVITGSYEQYF

j_call: TRBJ2-5
clone_size: once
d_call: NA
cdr3_length: 17
v_call: TRBV19
cdr3_nt: TGTGCCAGTAGTAGAGGATGGACTACACCCCCCCAAGAGACCCAGTACTTC
cdr3_aa: CASSRGWTTPPQETQYF

j_call: TRBJ2-7
clone_size: few
d_call: NA
cdr3_length: 16
v_call: TRBV21-1
cdr3_nt: TGTGCCAGCAGCAAAGCCCGACAGGCGGGAGAATACGAGCAGTACTTC
cdr3_aa: CASSKARQAGEYEQYF

j_call: TRBJ2-7
clone_size: NA
d_call: NA
cdr3_length: 14
v_call: TRBV5-5
cdr3_nt: TGTGCCAGCAGCCCCCAATCAGGGTACCACGAGCAGTACTTC
cdr3_aa: CASSPQSGYHEQYF

j_call: TRBJ1-2
clone_size: NA
d_call: NA
cdr3_length: 13
v_call: TRBV27
cdr3_nt: TGTGCCAGCAGTAAAACAGGGTACTATGGCTACACCTTC
cdr3_aa: CASSKTGYYGYTF

j_call: TRBJ1-2
clone_size: NA
d_call: NA
cdr3_length: 16
v_call: TRBV2
cdr3_nt: TGTGCCAGCAGTGAAGCTGTGGGACCCCGGGTTCGGGGCTACACCTTC
cdr3_aa: CASSEAVGPRVRGYTF

j_call: TRBJ1-3
clone_size: NA
d_call: NA
cdr3_length: 16
v_call: TRBV28
cdr3_nt: TGTGCCAGCAGTTTCCATCGGAGCCGCTCTGGAAACACCATATATTTT
cdr3_aa: CASSFHRSRSGNTIYF

j_call: TRBJ2-5
clone_size: NA
d_call: TRBD2
cdr3_length: 18
v_call: TRBV20-1
cdr3_nt: TGCAGTGCTAGAGATGGTGGGGGCTCTAGCGGGAGGATAGAGACCCAGTACTTC
cdr3_aa: CSARDGGGSSGRIETQYF

j_call: TRBJ2-7
clone_size: NA
d_call: NA
cdr3_length: 14
v_call: TRBV20-1
cdr3_nt: TGCAGTGCGAAGAGCTTGGGTGTCACCTACGAGCAGTACTTC
cdr3_aa: CSAKSLGVTYEQYF

j_call: TRBJ1-1
clone_size: NA
d_call: NA
cdr3_length: 14
v_call: TRBV3-1
cdr3_nt: TGTGCCAGCAGCCGGCGACAGAGGGGTGCTGAAGCTTTCTTT
cdr3_aa: CASSRRQRGAEAFF

j_call: TRBJ1-5
clone_size: NA
d_call: NA
cdr3_length: 14
v_call: TRBV9
cdr3_nt: TGTGCCAGCAGCCAGGGCCCAGAGAATCAGCCCCAGCATTTT
cdr3_aa: CASSQGPENQPQHF

j_call: TRBJ2-3
clone_size: NA
d_call: NA
cdr3_length: 14
v_call: TRBV20-1
cdr3_nt: TGCAGTGCTAGAGACAGGCCTACCACAGATACGCAGTATTTT
cdr3_aa: CSARDRPTTDTQYF

j_call: TRBJ1-2
clone_size: many
d_call: NA
cdr3_length: 16
v_call: TRBV7-2
cdr3_nt: TGTGCCAGCAGCTTAAGGGAGTACAGGCGGCCGCACGGCTACACCTTC
cdr3_aa: CASSLREYRRPHGYTF

j_call: TRBJ2-7
clone_size: few
d_call: NA
cdr3_length: 12
v_call: TRBV12-3/TRBV12-4
cdr3_nt: TGTGCCAGCAGTAACAGAGGGGTTGAGCAGTACTTC
cdr3_aa: CASSNRGVEQYF

j_call: TRBJ2-7
clone_size: NA
d_call: NA
cdr3_length: 13
v_call: TRBV2
cdr3_nt: TGTGCCAGCAGCCCCGACAACTTGGGCGAGCAGTACTTC
cdr3_aa: CASSPDNLGEQYF

j_call: TRBJ2-5
clone_size: many
d_call: TRBD2
cdr3_length: 17
v_call: TRBV4-1
cdr3_nt: TGCGCCAGCAGCCAAGAACGAAGCGGGGGGGCGTGGGAGACCCAGTACTTC
cdr3_aa: CASSQERSGGAWETQYF

j_call: TRBJ2-5
clone_size: few
d_call: TRBD1
cdr3_length: 15
v_call: TRBV24-1
cdr3_nt: TGTGCCACCAGTCCCGGGACAGGGGGCTGGGAGACCCAGTACTTC
cdr3_aa: CATSPGTGGWETQYF

j_call: TRBJ2-7
clone_size: few
d_call: TRBD1
cdr3_length: 16
v_call: TRBV20-1
cdr3_nt: TGCAGTGTTTCAGGGGGCTTAATTTTTCGTCCCTACGAGCAGTACTTC
cdr3_aa: CSVSGGLIFRPYEQYF

j_call: TRBJ2-5
clone_size: few
d_call: NA
cdr3_length: 15
v_call: TRBV4-1
cdr3_nt: TGCGCCAGCAGCCTAGAGGCTGGGAGTCAAGAGACCCAGTACTTC
cdr3_aa: CASSLEAGSQETQYF

j_call: TRBJ2-1
clone_size: NA
d_call: NA
cdr3_length: 12
v_call: TRBV28
cdr3_nt: TGTGCCAGCAGACCCCAGTGGGATGAGCAGTTCTTC
cdr3_aa: CASRPQWDEQFF

j_call: TRBJ1-4
clone_size: NA
d_call: NA
cdr3_length: 18
v_call: TRBV21-1
cdr3_nt: TGTGCCAGCAGCAAACTATTGCGGACGCCGTCAACTAATGAAAAACTGTTTTTT
cdr3_aa: CASSKLLRTPSTNEKLFF

j_call: TRBJ1-1
clone_size: NA
d_call: TRBD1
cdr3_length: 15
v_call: TRBV4-1
cdr3_nt: TGCGCCAGCAGCCACTCACAGGGGGCTAACACTGAAGCTTTCTTT
cdr3_aa: CASSHSQGANTEAFF

j_call: TRBJ2-7
clone_size: few
d_call: NA
cdr3_length: 14
v_call: TRBV10-1
cdr3_nt: TGCGCCAGCAGTGAGGACTGGGTTCAGGGCGAGCAGTACTTC
cdr3_aa: CASSEDWVQGEQYF

j_call: TRBJ2-2
clone_size: NA
d_call: TRBD2
cdr3_length: 17
v_call: TRBV28
cdr3_nt: TGTGCCAGCAGCCGAACCGGGACTAGCTTTTTTACCGGGGAGCTGTTTTTT
cdr3_aa: CASSRTGTSFFTGELFF

j_call: TRBJ1-1
clone_size: NA
d_call: NA
cdr3_length: 15
v_call: TRBV4-2
cdr3_nt: TGTGCCAGCAGCCAAGACGTTGGCAGAAACACTGAAGCTTTCTTT
cdr3_aa: CASSQDVGRNTEAFF

j_call: TRBJ2-7
clone_size: NA
d_call: TRBD2
cdr3_length: 15
v_call: TRBV6-5
cdr3_nt: TGTGCCAGCAGGAAGGGACTAGCGGACTCCTACGAGCAGTACTTC
cdr3_aa: CASRKGLADSYEQYF

j_call: TRBJ2-1
clone_size: NA
d_call: TRBD2
cdr3_length: 17
v_call: TRBV18
cdr3_nt: TGTGCCAGCTCCCCGGGACTAGCGGGAGCTGGGGTAAGTGAGCAGTTCTTC
cdr3_aa: CASSPGLAGAGVSEQFF

j_call: TRBJ2-1
clone_size: few
d_call: TRBD2
cdr3_length: 16
v_call: TRBV9
cdr3_nt: TGTGCCAGCAGCTCGGGAGGGGGAGGACCCTACAATGAGCAGTTCTTC
cdr3_aa: CASSSGGGGPYNEQFF

j_call: TRBJ2-7
clone_size: once
d_call: NA
cdr3_length: 14
v_call: TRBV12-3/TRBV12-4
cdr3_nt: TGTGCCAGCAGTACCTCTGATAGCTCCTACGAGCGGTACTTC
cdr3_aa: CASSTSDSSYERYF

j_call: TRBJ2-1
clone_size: NA
d_call: NA
cdr3_length: 14
v_call: TRBV5-1
cdr3_nt: TGCGCCAGCAGCCCTGGGGGGAAGGGCAATGAGCAGTTCTTC
cdr3_aa: CASSPGGKGNEQFF

j_call: TRBJ2-1
clone_size: NA
d_call: NA
cdr3_length: 15
v_call: TRBV5-1
cdr3_nt: TGCGCCAGCAGCGTGGGATCATTCTCCTACAATGAGCAGTTCTTC
cdr3_aa: CASSVGSFSYNEQFF

j_call: TRBJ2-1
clone_size: NA
d_call: NA
cdr3_length: 14
v_call: TRBV7-6
cdr3_nt: TGTGCCCGCAGCTTACGCGGGATGGACAATGAGCAGTTCTTC
cdr3_aa: CARSLRGMDNEQFF

j_call: TRBJ1-5
clone_size: NA
d_call: TRBD1
cdr3_length: 17
v_call: TRBV7-9
cdr3_nt: TGTGCCAGCAGCTTAGGGCCCGGGACAGGGGGCAGTCAGCCCCAGCATTTT
cdr3_aa: CASSLGPGTGGSQPQHF

j_call: TRBJ2-7
clone_size: few
d_call: NA
cdr3_length: 16
v_call: TRBV4-2
cdr3_nt: TGTGCCAGCAGCCGTCTTCCCCGGGGGGCTGACTACGAGCAGTACTTC
cdr3_aa: CASSRLPRGADYEQYF

j_call: TRBJ2-1
clone_size: NA
d_call: NA
cdr3_length: 15
v_call: TRBV20-1
cdr3_nt: TGCAGTGCTTCCCGCGCGGGGGCGACGAGCGATGAGCAGTTCTTC
cdr3_aa: CSASRAGATSDEQFF

j_call: TRBJ2-7
clone_size: NA
d_call: NA
cdr3_length: 13
v_call: TRBV6-2/TRBV6-3
cdr3_nt: TGTGCCAACACCACGGGGACAACCTACGAGCAGTACTTC
cdr3_aa: CANTTGTTYEQYF

j_call: TRBJ2-7
clone_size: NA
d_call: NA
cdr3_length: 14
v_call: TRBV27
cdr3_nt: TGTGCCAGCAGTTTAAACGGGCTCCATGGTAAGCAGTACTTC
cdr3_aa: CASSLNGLHGKQYF

j_call: TRBJ2-5
clone_size: NA
d_call: TRBD1
cdr3_length: 14
v_call: TRBV5-6
cdr3_nt: TGTGCCAGCAGCTCCAACAGGGGGCTGGAGACCCAGTACTTC
cdr3_aa: CASSSNRGLETQYF

j_call: TRBJ2-2
clone_size: NA
d_call: TRBD1
cdr3_length: 13
v_call: TRBV7-9
cdr3_nt: TGTGCCGCTTCCAACAGGGGCACCGGGGAGCGGTTTTTT
cdr3_aa: CAASNRGTGERFF

j_call: TRBJ2-5
clone_size: few
d_call: NA
cdr3_length: 15
v_call: TRBV5-6
cdr3_nt: TGTGCCAGCAGCCCTGGGGCAGGGCCGAGGGAGACCCAGTACTTC
cdr3_aa: CASSPGAGPRETQYF

j_call: TRBJ2-3
clone_size: few
d_call: TRBD1
cdr3_length: 14
v_call: TRBV20-1
cdr3_nt: TGCAGTGCCAGAGGGACAGGAGAAACAGATACGCAGTATTTT
cdr3_aa: CSARGTGETDTQYF

j_call: TRBJ2-1
clone_size: NA
d_call: TRBD2
cdr3_length: 15
v_call: TRBV5-1
cdr3_nt: TGCGCCAGCAGCCCTAGCGGGAGAGACGACAATGAGCAGTTCTTC
cdr3_aa: CASSPSGRDDNEQFF

j_call: TRBJ2-5
clone_size: NA
d_call: NA
cdr3_length: 15
v_call: TRBV3-1
cdr3_nt: TGTGCCAGCAGCCAAGGCGGGGCTACTATAGAGACCCAGTACTTC
cdr3_aa: CASSQGGATIETQYF

j_call: TRBJ1-2
clone_size: NA
d_call: NA
cdr3_length: 12
v_call: TRBV7-9
cdr3_nt: TGTGCCAGCAGCCCCTGGACAGAGGGCTACACCTTC
cdr3_aa: CASSPWTEGYTF

j_call: TRBJ2-1
clone_size: few
d_call: TRBD2
cdr3_length: 15
v_call: TRBV20-1
cdr3_nt: TGCAGTGCTAGCGGGGGGGAGAGCTCCTACAATGAGCAGTTCTTC
cdr3_aa: CSASGGESSYNEQFF

j_call: TRBJ1-2
clone_size: few
d_call: TRBD1
cdr3_length: 14
v_call: TRBV5-1
cdr3_nt: TGCGCCAGCAGCTGGAGACAGGGTCGCGATGGCTACACCTTC
cdr3_aa: CASSWRQGRDGYTF

j_call: TRBJ2-3
clone_size: NA
d_call: TRBD2
cdr3_length: 16
v_call: TRBV6-6
cdr3_nt: TGTGCCAGCAGTTATCCGGGACTAGCGGAATTAGATACGCAGTATTTT
cdr3_aa: CASSYPGLAELDTQYF

j_call: TRBJ1-2
clone_size: NA
d_call: NA
cdr3_length: 15
v_call: TRBV5-1
cdr3_nt: TGCGCCAGCAGCCCGGGGGGGGGCGCGGGCTATGGCTACACCTTC
cdr3_aa: CASSPGGGAGYGYTF

j_call: TRBJ2-7
clone_size: NA
d_call: NA
cdr3_length: 13
v_call: TRBV5-1
cdr3_nt: TGCGCCAGCAGTCCAGGGGATCAGTCCGAGCAGTACTTC
cdr3_aa: CASSPGDQSEQYF

j_call: TRBJ2-7
clone_size: many
d_call: NA
cdr3_length: 14
v_call: TRBV20-1
cdr3_nt: TGCAGTGCTAAACTGGGACTTGACCACTACGAGCAGTACTTC
cdr3_aa: CSAKLGLDHYEQYF